This is a list of T cell receptor beta chains from one sample in a study of T-cell memory formation after mild COVID-19. A single record per CDR3 protein comes from TCRdb applying MiXCR to the 5' RACE reads. The top ten hold 22% of the sample, which has roughly 240,000 distinct CDR3 sequences, roughly 16% seen once. The sample comprised PBMCs or a T cell subset sorted from them (not recorded which). The receptors here all came from a man between 18 and 35 years old who had mild COVID-19 (a few samples of this study predate the infection). Cell type and time point are not known. The CDR3 runs from the conserved cysteine through the conserved F or W. The order of the fields is J gene, D gene, clone size, V gene, CDR3 DNA, CDR3 protein. A D gene is named only where the DNA matches it firmly. Clone size is not always given. Where it is, it says once, few, many or a class for expanded clones.

j_call: TRBJ1-5; d_call: NA; clone_size: many; v_call: TRBV11-2; cdr3_nt: TGTGCCAGCAGCTTAGATTACAGTCAGCCCCAGCATTTT; cdr3_aa: CASSLDYSQPQHF
j_call: TRBJ1-1; d_call: NA; clone_size: NA; v_call: TRBV7-9; cdr3_nt: TGTGCCAGCAGCGCGGGGAGGACTGAAGCTTTCTTT; cdr3_aa: CASSAGRTEAFF
j_call: TRBJ1-1; d_call: TRBD1; clone_size: few; v_call: TRBV20-1; cdr3_nt: TGCAGTGCTCCCGGGACAGGGGGCGAAGCTTTCTTT; cdr3_aa: CSAPGTGGEAFF
j_call: TRBJ2-5; d_call: NA; clone_size: many; v_call: TRBV18; cdr3_nt: TGTGCCAGCAGCCGGGGACAAGAGACCCAGTACTTC; cdr3_aa: CASSRGQETQYF
j_call: TRBJ2-3; d_call: TRBD2; clone_size: few; v_call: TRBV20-1; cdr3_nt: TGCAGTGCTAGGAGCGGGGGGGAGGATACGCAGTATTTT; cdr3_aa: CSARSGGEDTQYF
j_call: TRBJ2-1; d_call: NA; clone_size: few; v_call: TRBV19; cdr3_nt: TGTGCCAGTAGTATCTCCGGGGCTAGCTCCTACAATGAGCAGTTCTTC; cdr3_aa: CASSISGASSYNEQFF
j_call: TRBJ2-2; d_call: TRBD1; clone_size: few; v_call: TRBV6-2/TRBV6-3; cdr3_nt: TGTGCCAGCAGCTTACAGGGGGCCCCTCCCGGGGAGCTGTTTTTT; cdr3_aa: CASSLQGAPPGELFF
j_call: TRBJ1-1; d_call: NA; clone_size: few; v_call: TRBV7-9; cdr3_nt: TGTGCCAGCAGCTTTGTCAGGGACCTGAACACTGAAGCTTTCTTT; cdr3_aa: CASSFVRDLNTEAFF
j_call: TRBJ1-1; d_call: NA; clone_size: few; v_call: TRBV5-6; cdr3_nt: TGTGCCAGCGAATACCATCTTGGGGTGATGAACACTGAAGCTTTCTTT; cdr3_aa: CASEYHLGVMNTEAFF
j_call: TRBJ1-1; d_call: NA; clone_size: few; v_call: TRBV12-3/TRBV12-4; cdr3_nt: TGTGCCAGCAGTTGGGGGGGGCCAGACACTGAAGCTTTCTTT; cdr3_aa: CASSWGGPDTEAFF
j_call: TRBJ1-3; d_call: TRBD1; clone_size: NA; v_call: TRBV5-1; cdr3_nt: TGCGCCAGCAGCTTAGAACCCGACAGGGGCACTGGAAACACCATATATTTT; cdr3_aa: CASSLEPDRGTGNTIYF
j_call: TRBJ2-5; d_call: NA; clone_size: few; v_call: TRBV5-6; cdr3_nt: TGTGCCAGCAGCAAGGCGGTACAGGAGTACTTC; cdr3_aa: CASSKAVQEYF
j_call: TRBJ2-1; d_call: NA; clone_size: few; v_call: TRBV11-2; cdr3_nt: TGTGCCAGCAGCTTAGGGTGGGGGGCAGGCGAGCAGTTCTTC; cdr3_aa: CASSLGWGAGEQFF
j_call: TRBJ1-4; d_call: NA; clone_size: few; v_call: TRBV10-3; cdr3_nt: TGTGCCATCAGTGACAGGGCAACTAATGAAAAACTGTTTTTT; cdr3_aa: CAISDRATNEKLFF
j_call: TRBJ2-3; d_call: TRBD2; clone_size: few; v_call: TRBV6-1; cdr3_nt: TGTGCCAGCAGGACTAGCGCAGCAGATACGCAGTATTTT; cdr3_aa: CASRTSAADTQYF
j_call: TRBJ1-1; d_call: NA; clone_size: NA; v_call: TRBV12-3/TRBV12-4; cdr3_nt: TGTGCCAGCAGTATCTCGGCAGGGGTGGGCACTGAAGCTTTCTTT; cdr3_aa: CASSISAGVGTEAFF
j_call: TRBJ2-7; d_call: NA; clone_size: NA; v_call: TRBV2; cdr3_nt: TGTGCCGACTCGTCTTTTCGGGGGGCGACCTACGAGCAGTACTTC; cdr3_aa: CADSSFRGATYEQYF
j_call: TRBJ1-4; d_call: NA; clone_size: NA; v_call: TRBV12-3/TRBV12-4; cdr3_nt: TGTGCCAGCAGTTCGACAGATAAAGGGGAAAAACTGTTTTTT; cdr3_aa: CASSSTDKGEKLFF
j_call: TRBJ1-5; d_call: NA; clone_size: few; v_call: TRBV18; cdr3_nt: TGTGCCAGCTCCCCCGCGACAGAAGGTCAGCCCCAGCATTTT; cdr3_aa: CASSPATEGQPQHF
j_call: TRBJ1-2; d_call: NA; clone_size: few; v_call: TRBV5-1; cdr3_nt: TGCGCCAGCGGCGAGGACTATGGCTACACCTTC; cdr3_aa: CASGEDYGYTF
j_call: TRBJ1-1; d_call: NA; clone_size: many; v_call: TRBV6-2/TRBV6-3; cdr3_nt: TGTGCCAGCAGTTACCGGGACAACACTGAAGCTTTCTTT; cdr3_aa: CASSYRDNTEAFF
j_call: TRBJ2-5; d_call: NA; clone_size: NA; v_call: TRBV20-1; cdr3_nt: TGCAGTGCAGGGGGGTACCAAGAGACCCAGTACTTC; cdr3_aa: CSAGGYQETQYF
j_call: TRBJ1-1; d_call: TRBD1; clone_size: many; v_call: TRBV29-1; cdr3_nt: TGCAGCGTTGGCCTAGACAGGGACAACACTGAAGCTTTCTTT; cdr3_aa: CSVGLDRDNTEAFF
j_call: TRBJ2-5; d_call: NA; clone_size: few; v_call: TRBV11-2; cdr3_nt: TGTGCCAGCAGCTCACGGTGGGAGACCCAGTACTTC; cdr3_aa: CASSSRWETQYF
j_call: TRBJ1-2; d_call: TRBD1; clone_size: few; v_call: TRBV7-2; cdr3_nt: TGTGCCAGCAGCTCACAAGGGGGCTACTATGGCTACACCTTC; cdr3_aa: CASSSQGGYYGYTF
j_call: TRBJ2-1; d_call: NA; clone_size: few; v_call: TRBV20-1; cdr3_nt: TGCAGTGCTAGTTTCTATGAGCAGTTCTTC; cdr3_aa: CSASFYEQFF
j_call: TRBJ2-5; d_call: NA; clone_size: many; v_call: TRBV12-3/TRBV12-4; cdr3_nt: TGTGCCAGCAGGCAAACAGGGATCCAAGAGACCCAGTACTTC; cdr3_aa: CASRQTGIQETQYF
j_call: TRBJ2-3; d_call: NA; clone_size: once; v_call: TRBV25-1; cdr3_nt: TGTGCCAGCAGTGCCCGACTAGATTCTGATACGCAGTATTTT; cdr3_aa: CASSARLDSDTQYF
j_call: TRBJ1-5; d_call: NA; clone_size: few; v_call: TRBV5-8; cdr3_nt: TGTGCCAGCAGCTTGATGTCTCCCAATCAGCCCCAGCATTTT; cdr3_aa: CASSLMSPNQPQHF
j_call: TRBJ2-3; d_call: NA; clone_size: NA; v_call: TRBV7-8; cdr3_nt: TGTGCCAGCAGCGCAGAAGTTCCCGATACGCAGTATTTT; cdr3_aa: CASSAEVPDTQYF
j_call: TRBJ2-1; d_call: NA; clone_size: few; v_call: TRBV7-2; cdr3_nt: TGTGCCAGCAGCCCAAACAACTACAATGAGCAGTTCTTC; cdr3_aa: CASSPNNYNEQFF
j_call: TRBJ1-3; d_call: NA; clone_size: few; v_call: TRBV14; cdr3_nt: TGTGCCAGCAGCCAAGTTCCCCTCTCTGGAAACACCATATATTTT; cdr3_aa: CASSQVPLSGNTIYF
j_call: TRBJ2-1; d_call: NA; clone_size: NA; v_call: TRBV5-4; cdr3_nt: TGTGCCAGCAGCTTGGAAAGCGGTATGACTGGCAATGAGCAGTTCTTC; cdr3_aa: CASSLESGMTGNEQFF
j_call: TRBJ1-1; d_call: NA; clone_size: NA; v_call: TRBV2; cdr3_nt: TGTGCCTGCCAATCAATCGGGGCCGACACTGAAGCTTTCTTT; cdr3_aa: CACQSIGADTEAFF
j_call: TRBJ1-2; d_call: NA; clone_size: few; v_call: TRBV5-1; cdr3_nt: TGCGCCAGCACCGATAATCCGGGACGGACTCTCCTTCCTATCTATGGCTACACCTTC; cdr3_aa: CASTDNPGRTLLPIYGYTF
j_call: TRBJ2-3; d_call: TRBD2; clone_size: NA; v_call: TRBV5-1; cdr3_nt: TGCGCCAGCAGCCCGGTGGGTAGCGGGGATACGCAGTATTTT; cdr3_aa: CASSPVGSGDTQYF